These T cell receptor beta chains were read from a single sample in a study of OX40 agonist ivuxolimab in advanced cancers. Profiling relied on immunoSEQ multiplex PCR, and the TCRdb table lists in-frame clones only, not all of them. The sample consists of about 85,000 clones, 65% to 90% of them appearing once. Specimen: CD4+ or CD8+ T cells sorted from blood, collected in a trial of the OX40 agonist ivuxolimab. These TCRs come from an adult with an advanced solid tumor such as melanoma, head and neck, liver or kidney cancer. Both conserved end residues are part of each CDR3. Each record gives: CDR3 length, V gene, J gene, clone size, D gene, CDR3 DNA, CDR3 protein. D genes are given only for firm matches. Where a row states a size, it is once, few, many or the class of an expanded clone; other rows omit it.

length: 14; V: TRBV2; J: TRBJ2-7; size: -; D: -; DNA: TGTGCCAGCACTGAAGGTGGCAGTGGAAACGAGCAGTACTTC; CDR3: CASTEGGSGNEQYF
length: 13; V: TRBV19; J: TRBJ1-6; size: -; D: -; DNA: TGTGCCAGTAGTGACACAAATAATTCACCCCTCCACTTT; CDR3: CASSDTNNSPLHF
length: 15; V: TRBV19; J: TRBJ1-1; size: -; D: -; DNA: TGTGCCAGTAAAGGGAGAACAAAAACGTTCACTGAAGCTTTCTTT; CDR3: CASKGRTKTFTEAFF
length: 15; V: TRBV5-1; J: TRBJ1-1; size: -; D: TRBD1; DNA: TGCGCCAGCAGTACCACCGGGACAGGGAACACTGAAGCTTTCTTT; CDR3: CASSTTGTGNTEAFF
length: 14; V: TRBV18; J: TRBJ2-6; size: few; D: -; DNA: TGTGCCAGCTCACCACGCTCTGGGGCCAACGTCCTGACTTTC; CDR3: CASSPRSGANVLTF
length: 15; V: TRBV7-9; J: TRBJ1-2; size: -; D: -; DNA: TGTGCCAGCAGCTTAGCGTGGGGGGAAGGGAATGGCTACACCTTC; CDR3: CASSLAWGEGNGYTF
length: 14; V: TRBV18; J: TRBJ2-7; size: -; D: -; DNA: TGTGCCAGCTCACCAAGTTTCATGGACTACGAGCAGTACTTC; CDR3: CASSPSFMDYEQYF
length: 13; V: TRBV5-1; J: TRBJ1-2; size: -; D: -; DNA: TGCGCCAGCAGCTTTGGGGCAGCCGATGGCTACACCTTC; CDR3: CASSFGAADGYTF
length: 11; V: TRBV15; J: TRBJ1-1; size: -; D: -; DNA: TGTGCCACCCAGTTGAACACTGAAGCTTTCTTT; CDR3: CATQLNTEAFF
length: 16; V: TRBV5-4; J: TRBJ2-7; size: -; D: TRBD1; DNA: TGTGCCAGCAGCCCCCGTGGGACAGGGACGAGCTACGAGCAGTACTTC; CDR3: CASSPRGTGTSYEQYF
length: 17; V: TRBV19; J: TRBJ2-3; size: -; D: TRBD2; DNA: TGTGCCAGTAGTAACCCCCGGGCTAGCGGGGGGACAGATACGCAGTATTTT; CDR3: CASSNPRASGGTDTQYF
length: 14; V: TRBV27; J: TRBJ1-5; size: -; D: -; DNA: TGTGCCAGCAGTACGACAACTAGCAATCAGCCCCAGCATTTT; CDR3: CASSTTTSNQPQHF
length: 19; V: TRBV29-1; J: TRBJ2-7; size: -; D: TRBD1; DNA: TGCAGCGTTGAAGACCCGTTTGGTCGGTCGGTCCAGGGGGCGCGGGAGCAGTACTTC; CDR3: CSVEDPFGRSVQGAREQYF
length: 15; V: TRBV5-1; J: TRBJ2-7; size: -; D: TRBD2; DNA: TGCGCCAGCAGCGGGGGGACTAGCGGAACCTACGAGCAGTACTTC; CDR3: CASSGGTSGTYEQYF
length: 14; V: TRBV18; J: TRBJ1-6; size: -; D: TRBD1; DNA: TGTGCCAGCTCACCACCCGACAGGGCAGCACCCCTCCACTTT; CDR3: CASSPPDRAAPLHF
length: 16; V: TRBV2; J: TRBJ2-5; size: -; D: TRBD2; DNA: TGTGCCAGCGGGCCCCCTGGGACTAGCGGATTAGGGACCCAGTACTTC; CDR3: CASGPPGTSGLGTQYF
length: 13; V: TRBV19; J: TRBJ2-5; size: -; D: -; DNA: TGTGCCAGTAGTAAGGTCAGCGCCGAGACCCAGTACTTC; CDR3: CASSKVSAETQYF
length: 19; V: TRBV7-3; J: TRBJ1-4; size: once; D: TRBD1; DNA: TGTGCCAGCAGCCTCCCCCCGTCCCGGGACAGGGTAGTAGATGAAAAACTGTTTTTT; CDR3: CASSLPPSRDRVVDEKLFF
length: 14; V: TRBV29-1; J: TRBJ2-3; size: once; D: -; DNA: TGCAGCGTTGAGGAGGCGGGGGCCCCAGATACGCAGTATTTT; CDR3: CSVEEAGAPDTQYF
length: 14; V: TRBV19; J: TRBJ2-7; size: few; D: TRBD1; DNA: TGTGCCAGTAGTATCGACAGGGCGTCTCCCGAGCAGTACTTC; CDR3: CASSIDRASPEQYF
length: 12; V: TRBV5-6; J: TRBJ1-2; size: -; D: -; DNA: TGTGCCAGCACCCGGGGGGGCTATGGCTACACCTTC; CDR3: CASTRGGYGYTF
length: 17; V: TRBV21-1; J: TRBJ1-1; size: -; D: -; DNA: TGTGCCAGCAGCAAAGGGAAGGGTACAGGGGTCGGTACTGAAGCTTTCTTT; CDR3: CASSKGKGTGVGTEAFF
length: 13; V: TRBV5-1; J: TRBJ2-1; size: -; D: TRBD2; DNA: TGCGCCAGCAGCCCGGCGACTAGCTGGGAGCAGTTCTTC; CDR3: CASSPATSWEQFF
length: 12; V: TRBV7-9; J: TRBJ2-5; size: -; D: -; DNA: TGTGCCGCGGGAAGGGGGCAAGAGACCCAGTACTTC; CDR3: CAAGRGQETQYF
length: 14; V: TRBV5-1; J: TRBJ2-7; size: once; D: TRBD1; DNA: TGCGCCAGCAGCTTGGGGGACAGAACCTACGAGCAGTACTTC; CDR3: CASSLGDRTYEQYF
length: 16; V: TRBV21-1; J: TRBJ1-6; size: -; D: -; DNA: TGTGCCAGCAGAAAAGCGGGGGAGGAGTCGAATTCACCCCTCCACTTT; CDR3: CASRKAGEESNSPLHF
length: 12; V: TRBV7-2; J: TRBJ2-1; size: once; D: -; DNA: TGTGCCAGCAGCAGATATGGAAGGGAGCAGTTCTTC; CDR3: CASSRYGREQFF
length: 17; V: TRBV2; J: TRBJ1-2; size: -; D: TRBD1; DNA: TGTGCCAGCAGTGAAGGGGACAGGACAGGGGTTGTCTATGGCTACACCTTC; CDR3: CASSEGDRTGVVYGYTF
length: 14; V: TRBV28; J: TRBJ1-2; size: -; D: TRBD1; DNA: TGTGCCAGCAGCCACAGGGGGGTTAACTATGGCTACACCTTC; CDR3: CASSHRGVNYGYTF
length: 15; V: TRBV28; J: TRBJ2-7; size: -; D: TRBD1; DNA: TGTGCCAGCAGCCAAAGACAGGGGGCGCGGTACGAGCAGTACTTC; CDR3: CASSQRQGARYEQYF
length: 14; V: TRBV7-8; J: TRBJ2-3; size: -; D: -; DNA: TGTGCCAGCAGCTCCCTCCGTGTAGCAGATACGCAGTATTTT; CDR3: CASSSLRVADTQYF
length: 14; V: TRBV18; J: TRBJ2-7; size: -; D: TRBD1; DNA: TGTGCCAGCTCCCCGGGGACAGGGGGCTACGAGCAGTACTTC; CDR3: CASSPGTGGYEQYF
length: 11; V: TRBV7-2; J: TRBJ2-1; size: -; D: -; DNA: TGTGCCAGCAGCCGGGTTTTGGAGCAGTTCTTC; CDR3: CASSRVLEQFF
length: 14; V: TRBV7-9; J: TRBJ2-2; size: -; D: TRBD2; DNA: TGTGCCAGCAGCTTTCTAGCGGACACCGGGGAGCTGTTTTTT; CDR3: CASSFLADTGELFF
length: 14; V: TRBV29-1; J: TRBJ2-3; size: -; D: -; DNA: TGCAGCGCTCTACGGGCAGGAGGTGCAGATACGCAGTATTTT; CDR3: CSALRAGGADTQYF
length: 13; V: TRBV7-3; J: TRBJ2-5; size: -; D: -; DNA: TGTGCCAGCAGCTCAGATGGGCGGGAGACCCAGTACTTC; CDR3: CASSSDGRETQYF
length: 13; V: TRBV5-4; J: TRBJ1-1; size: -; D: -; DNA: TGTGCCAGCAGCCGGGGACGGAACACTGAAGCTTTCTTT; CDR3: CASSRGRNTEAFF
length: 14; V: TRBV29-1; J: TRBJ2-2; size: -; D: TRBD2; DNA: TGCAGCGTTGATCGGGGGGGCATAACCGGGGAGCTGTTTTTT; CDR3: CSVDRGGITGELFF
length: 14; V: TRBV11-3; J: TRBJ2-1; size: -; D: -; DNA: TGTGCCAGCAGCCACCCCGGCGGCTACAATGAGCAGTTCTTC; CDR3: CASSHPGGYNEQFF
length: 13; V: TRBV15; J: TRBJ2-1; size: -; D: -; DNA: TGTGCCGCGCGTGAGGGACCGTACAATGAGCAGTTCTTC; CDR3: CAAREGPYNEQFF
length: 15; V: TRBV7-2; J: TRBJ1-1; size: -; D: -; DNA: TGTGCCAGCAGCTTCCAGGGACACGGGAACACTGAAGCTTTCTTT; CDR3: CASSFQGHGNTEAFF
length: 15; V: TRBV5-8; J: TRBJ2-3; size: -; D: TRBD2; DNA: TGTGCCAGCAGCTGGGCTAGCGGGGGCACAGATACGCAGTATTTT; CDR3: CASSWASGGTDTQYF